Given below is one T cell receptor (beta chain) in context. What it recognizes is unknown. Trimming took off 0 bases at V and 10 bases at J, with 12 bases between the two ends. This CDR3 has 14 residues. The germline V gene has CDR1 KGHDR and CDR2 SFDVKD. The treatment is: some 20 received Ad26.COV2.S at low or high dose, single or two shots; 5 received placebo; per-sample allocation not given. It was on day 63 after the first vaccine or placebo injection that samples were taken. This record comes from a study of Ad26.COV2.S vaccination and SARS-CoV-2 variants. The study, taken as a whole, reports: It was found that vaccine and placebo recipients had similar non-spike TCR breadth. After vaccination, substantial breadth of spike-specific CD8+ and CD4+ responses was reported.

Data came from immunoSEQ multiplex PCR; TCRdb stores just in-frame clones and leaves some out. The data show around 400,000 clones, 80% to 95% seen once. This chain uses TRBV24-1 with TRBJ2-1; no reliable D call. The sample in question was peripheral blood, obtained in a trial of Ad26.COV2.S vaccine versus placebo. This receptor was obtained from a person aged 18-65 years who received the Ad26.COV2.S COVID-19 vaccine or a placebo. DNA for the CDR3: TGTGCCACCAGTGATTTGCCTGGCCCCCAGGAGCAGTTCTTC. Translating gives CATSDLPGPQEQFF.